Listed below are T cell receptor beta chains from one sample, sequenced in a study of cytomegalovirus exposure and HLA in healthy donors. Sequencing used immunoSEQ multiplex PCR; TCRdb keeps in-frame clones, though not all of them. The sample consists of about 130,000 clones, about two thirds of them appearing once. The sample consisted of PBMCs. All receptors derive from a human donor in good health. CDR3s include the opening cysteine and the closing phenylalanine or tryptophan. Fields, in order: V gene, J gene, CDR3 protein.

V: TRBV9
J: TRBJ2-3
CDR3: CASSATGTTRTDTQYF

V: TRBV7-8
J: TRBJ2-5
CDR3: CASRWRGRGETQYF

V: TRBV9
J: TRBJ1-2
CDR3: CASSSRWGLYGYTF

V: TRBV4-2
J: TRBJ2-3
CDR3: CASSRVERGGRTDTQYF

V: TRBV18
J: TRBJ1-1
CDR3: CASRQGANTEAFF

V: TRBV10-3
J: TRBJ2-7
CDR3: CAISEPTSGETYEQYF

V: TRBV4-2
J: TRBJ2-1
CDR3: CASSQVRTSGYNEQFF

V: TRBV23-1
J: -
CDR3: CASRPRWAEQYF

V: TRBV5-6
J: TRBJ1-2
CDR3: CASSSGWTSNYGYTF

V: TRBV7-2
J: TRBJ1-1
CDR3: CASSFVALRLNTEAFF